The 17 T cell receptor beta chains below all came from one sample that was sequenced in a study of blood T cell repertoires in COVID-19. Generated by immunoSEQ multiplex PCR, the TCRdb table keeps only in-frame clones and is missing some. The repertoire holds 390,000 or so clones, with more than 80% as singletons. The specimen was peripheral blood. Receptors originate from a woman in her 30s with active or convalescent COVID-19.

This rearrangement joins TRBV7-9 to TRBJ1-2; maybe TRBD1 (5 bases). This CDR3 spans 13 amino acids. Between the trimmed V and J ends, which lost 4 bases and 4 bases, there was a span of 10 bases. The germline V gene encodes CDR1 SEHNR and CDR2 FQNEAQ (reference sequence). The CDR3 sequence: CASSYGQSYGYTF. In DNA form, the CDR3 reads TGTGCCAGCAGCTACGGACAAAGCTATGGCTACACCTTC.

V and J are TRBV6-1 and TRBJ2-5; 8 bases fit TRBD2. This CDR3 comprises 16 residues. With 1 base clipped from V and 5 bases from J, the junction kept 9 bases outside the gene matches. Germline CDR1 MNHNS, CDR2 SASEGT. The CDR3 nucleotides are TGTGCCAGCAGTGAAGTTATGGGACTAGACGGGGAGACCCAGTACTTC. This encodes CASSEVMGLDGETQYF.

This clone appeared a single time. This sequence joins TRBV19 and TRBJ2-7; D gene ambiguous. CDR3 size: 13 residues. V gave up 0 bases and J gave up 6 bases, with 9 bases separating them. CDR1 is LNHDA and CDR2 is SQIVND in the germline V gene (reference sequence). The CDR3: CASSIEAGSEQYF. The CDR3, as DNA: TGTGCCAGTAGTATAGAGGCAGGCAGCGAGCAGTACTTC. The complete variable domain, with remaining parts taken from reference TRBV19 and TRBJ2-7, reads DGGITQSPKYLFRKEGQNVTLSCEQNLNHDAMYWYRQDPGQGLRLIYYSQIVNDFQKGDIAEGYSVSREKKESFPLTVTSAQKNPTAFYLCASSIEAGSEQYFGPGTRLTVT.

CDR3: CASSKQGAGNQPQHF. CDR3 in DNA: TGTGCCAGCTCAAAACAGGGGGCGGGCAATCAGCCCCAGCATTTT. The chain recombines TRBV18 with TRBJ1-5, with 9 bases aligning to TRBD1. Germline V gene data show CDR1 as KGHSH and CDR2 as LQKENI. Trimming at V came to 5 bases and at J to 2 bases, leaving 4 bases not matched to a gene. The CDR3 extends over 15 amino acids.

This clone was counted a single time. The chain couples TRBV6-6 to TRBJ1-2; D is unresolved. V was pared by 2 bases and J by 4 bases, with 8 bases between. The CDR3 has 13 residues. CDR1 MNHNY and CDR2 SVGAGI come from the germline V gene (reference sequence). The CDR3 reads CASSYPQSYGYTF. The CDR3 region has the DNA TGTGCCAGCAGTTACCCACAGAGCTATGGCTACACCTTC.

This clone has just one count. This chain uses TRBV19 with TRBJ2-1; 7 nucleotides match TRBD2. The J segment lost 2 bases and the V segment lost 6 bases, leaving 7 bases of the junction unmatched. Germline lookup yields CDR1 LNHDA and CDR2 SQIVND (reference sequence). The CDR3 spans 15 residues. The CDR3 DNA reads as TGTGCCAGTAGCTCTCTAGCGGCCACCTACAATGAGCAGTTCTTC. This translates into CASSSLAATYNEQFF.

This chain joins TRBV6-5 and TRBJ1-1, with 11 bases lining up with TRBD1. In germline, CDR1 is MNHEY, CDR2 SVGAGI. Unmatched junction bases numbered 5, after V lost 4 bases and J lost 7 bases. The CDR3 extends over 14 amino acids. The CDR3 reads CASSSWDRGNEAFF. DNA of the CDR3: TGTGCCAGCAGTTCCTGGGACAGGGGGAATGAAGCTTTCTTT.

In DNA, the CDR3 is TGTGCCAGCAGCTTGGCTACTAACGAGCAGTACTTC. Translation: CASSLATNEQYF. This chain connects TRBV5-6 to TRBJ2-7; D unclear. Germline V gives CDR1 SGHDT, CDR2 YYEEEE. This CDR3 region has 12 residues. Between the trimmed V and J ends, which lost 0 bases and 5 bases, there was a span of 6 bases.

This sequence joins TRBV19 and TRBJ1-2; D is possibly TRBD1 (5 bases). CDR1 and CDR2 (germline): LNHDA, SQIVND (reference sequence). CDR3 size: 13 residues. V lost 5 bases, J lost 3 bases, and 10 bases lay in between. Written as DNA, the CDR3 is TGTGCCAGTAGTCCTGACAGATACTATGGCTACACCTTC. Translated, it gives CASSPDRYYGYTF.

The chain links TRBV30 to TRBJ1-5; D is perhaps TRBD1 (6 bases). The CDR3 spans 13 residues. Germline values: CDR1 GTSNPN, CDR2 SVGIG (reference sequence). The CDR3 reads CAVGRAGAQPQHF. DNA for the CDR3: TGTGCGGTAGGACGGGCGGGGGCACAGCCCCAGCATTTT. Full variable domain (rest looked up from reference TRBV30 and TRBJ1-5): SQTIHQWPATLVQPVGSPLSLECTVEGTSNPNLYWYRQAAGRGLQLLFYSVGIGQISSEVPQNLSASRPQDRQFILSSKKLLLSDSGFYLCAVGRAGAQPQHFGDGTRLSIL.

The V and J genes are TRBV5-4 and TRBJ2-7, with TRBD2 matching 7 bases. The germline gives CDR1 SGHNT, CDR2 YYREEE (reference sequence). The CDR3 runs to 16 residues. The J segment lost 3 bases and the V segment lost 0 bases, leaving 9 bases of the junction unmatched. CDR3 sequence: CASSLGWAGDLYEQYF. DNA of the CDR3: TGTGCCAGCAGCTTGGGATGGGCGGGGGATCTCTACGAGCAGTACTTC. The whole variable domain, remainder taken from reference TRBV5-4 and TRBJ2-7, is ETGVTQSPTHLIKTRGQQVTLRCSSQSGHNTVSWYQQALGQGPQFIFQYYREEENGRGNFPPRFSGLQFPNYSSELNVNALELDDSALYLCASSLGWAGDLYEQYFGPGTRLTVT.

The chain links TRBV27 to TRBJ1-5, with a weak D call TRBD1 (5 bases). CDR3 length: 12 amino acids. V lost 2 bases and J lost 7, with 6 bases in between. Germline CDR1 reads MNHEY; CDR2 reads SMNVEV (reference sequence). The CDR3 spells CASSLRGQPQHF. CDR3 in DNA: TGTGCCAGCAGTTTAAGGGGCCAGCCCCAGCATTTT.

The chain joins TRBV27 to TRBJ1-3; D may be TRBD1 (5 bases). Germline loops: CDR1 MNHEY, CDR2 SMNVEV (reference sequence). Trimming pared 6 bases from V and 2 bases from J, leaving 14 bases between. This CDR3 region has 15 residues. The CDR3 coding sequence is TGTGCCAGCAGGCAGGGTCCGGGTGCTGGAAACACCATATATTTT. Translating gives CASRQGPGAGNTIYF.

V and J are TRBV11-2 and TRBJ2-1; the D is unclear. V was cut by 5 bases and J by 0 bases, with 20 bases left in between. CDR1 and CDR2 from the germline V gene are SGHAT and FQNNGV. CDR3 length: 18 residues. The CDR3 region is CASSPVFGSMSSYNEQFF. DNA of the CDR3: TGTGCCAGCAGCCCAGTATTCGGGTCGATGAGCTCCTACAATGAGCAGTTCTTC.

Worth noting for this clone: The same CDR3 arises from other DNA sequences in this sample as well. This chain connects TRBV18 to TRBJ1-1, with 8 bases aligning to TRBD1. The V segment lost 3 bases and the J segment 0 bases; nucleotides outside the gene matches: 0. Germline assignment: CDR1 KGHSH and CDR2 LQKENI. The CDR3 is 14 residues long. CDR3 sequence reads: CASSPDRVNTEAFF. CDR3 DNA sequence: TGTGCCAGCTCACCGGACAGGGTGAACACTGAAGCTTTCTTT.

The sample holds one count of this clone. V gene TRBV7-7 combines with J gene TRBJ2-5, with 8 bases lining up with TRBD1. Germline CDR1 and CDR2: SSHAT and FNYEAQ (reference sequence). CDR3 length equals 17 residues. The V gene end was trimmed by 4 bases and the J gene end by 1 base; junction bases not matched to a gene: 11. This CDR3 is CASSSGTGGAFQETQYF. The CDR3 DNA reads TGTGCCAGCAGCTCGGGGACAGGAGGTGCTTTCCAAGAGACCCAGTACTTC.

In its sample, this clone was seen a few times. The rearrangement links TRBV3-1 (or the pseudogene TRBV3-2) to TRBJ1-2; 7 nucleotides align to TRBD1. CDR3 length equals 16 residues. The V gene's germline CDR1 is LGHDT and CDR2 YNNKEL (reference sequence). V dropped 3 bases and J dropped 5; count of bases not matched to a gene: 12. The CDR3 coding sequence is TGTGCCAGCAGCCACGAAAGCAGACAGGGTGGGTATGGCTACACCTTC. Translation gives CASSHESRQGGYGYTF.